This TCR beta chain was observed in a study of blood T cell repertoires in COVID-19. Produced via immunoSEQ multiplex PCR; TCRdb's table is partial and in-frame only. The sample lists about 53,000 clones; 86% were seen once. Trimming shortened V by 4 bases and J by 7 bases, and 22 bases separated the two germline ends. This CDR3 has 17 residues. Germline CDR1 MNHEY, CDR2 SVGEGT. V and J are TRBV6-2 or TRBV6-3 and TRBJ2-2; perhaps TRBD2 as D (6 bases). The origin of this receptor is a man older than 75 with acute or convalescent COVID-19. Sequenced: peripheral blood. CDR3 DNA sequence: TGTGCCAGCAGTTCGATACCCCTGGGAGGCCGGGGCGGGGAGCTGTTTTTT. It specifies CASSSIPLGGRGGELFF.